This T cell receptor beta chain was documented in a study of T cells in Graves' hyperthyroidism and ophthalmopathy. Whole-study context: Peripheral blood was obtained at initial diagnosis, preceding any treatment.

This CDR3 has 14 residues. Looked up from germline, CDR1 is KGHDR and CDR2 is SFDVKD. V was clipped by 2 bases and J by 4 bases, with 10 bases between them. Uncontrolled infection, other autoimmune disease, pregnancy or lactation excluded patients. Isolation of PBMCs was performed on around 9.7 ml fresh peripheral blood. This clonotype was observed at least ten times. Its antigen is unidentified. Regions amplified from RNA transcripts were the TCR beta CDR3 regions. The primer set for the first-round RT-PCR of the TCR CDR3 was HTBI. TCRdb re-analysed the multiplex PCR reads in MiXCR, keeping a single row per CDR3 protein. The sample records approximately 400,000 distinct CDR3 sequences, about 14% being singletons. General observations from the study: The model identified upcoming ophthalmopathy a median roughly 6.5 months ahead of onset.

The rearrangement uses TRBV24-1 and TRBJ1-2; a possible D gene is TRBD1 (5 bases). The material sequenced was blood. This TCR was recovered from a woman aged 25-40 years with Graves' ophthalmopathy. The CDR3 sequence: CATSDWGRVYGYTF. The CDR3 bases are TGTGCCACCAGTGATTGGGGCAGGGTCTATGGCTACACCTTC.